These 22 T cell receptor beta chains came from one sample sequenced in a study of Graves' ophthalmopathy and Graves' hyperthyroidism. RNA transcripts yielded amplified TCR beta CDR3 regions. The workflow started with a first-round RT-PCR run with HTBI primers and then moved on to a second-round multiplex PCR. Each CDR3 protein is one row after TCRdb ran MiXCR on the multiplex PCR reads. This sample has over a million distinct CDR3 sequences, with approximately 35% found just once. Sequenced: peripheral blood or thyroid tissue (not recorded which). The receptor source for this set is an adult man with Graves' hyperthyroidism.

This chain connects TRBV7-9 to TRBJ2-2, with TRBD2 identical over 10 bases. Germline values: CDR1 SEHNR, CDR2 FQNEAQ (reference sequence). The CDR3 has 16 amino acids. V gave up 2 bases and J gave up 8 bases; unmatched junction bases: 8. This chain's CDR3 is CASSLNWLAGAGELFF. Written as DNA, the CDR3 is TGTGCCAGCAGCTTAAATTGGCTAGCGGGGGCGGGGGAGCTGTTTTTT.

This chain connects TRBV29-1 to TRBJ1-3; TRBD1 matches 7 bases. This CDR3 comprises 15 residues. Germline V gene sequence: CDR1 SQVTM, CDR2 ANQGSEA. Trimming at V came to 4 bases and at J to 8 bases, leaving 14 bases not matched to a gene. CDR3 loop: CSVVRQGDHGYTIYF. The DNA of the CDR3 is TGCAGCGTTGTTCGCCAGGGGGACCATGGCTACACCATATATTTT. The full variable domain, completed using reference TRBV29-1 and TRBJ1-3, is SAVISQKPSRDICQRGTSLTIQCQVDSQVTMMFWYRQQPGQSLTLIATANQGSEATYESGFVIDKFPISRPNLTFSTLTVSNMSPEDSSIYLCSVVRQGDHGYTIYFGEGSWLTVV.

In the case of this clonotype: Possible read error: a much larger clone is one base away. The J gene is TRBJ2-7, the V gene TRBV7-3, with D uncertain. CDR1 is SGHTA and CDR2 is FQGTGA in the germline V gene. The ends were cut back, 1 base at V and 2 bases at J, with 9 bases in the middle. The CDR3 consists of 14 residues. The CDR3 is CASSLSGNAYEQYF. The DNA of the CDR3 is TGTGCCAGCAGCTTAAGTGGGAACGCCTACGAGCAGTACTTC.

The chain combines TRBV10-2 with TRBJ2-2; 13 positions agree with TRBD2. Germline-derived CDR1 and CDR2 are WSHSY and SAAADI. V dropped 4 bases and J dropped 7; count of bases not matched to a gene: 6. CDR3 size: 16 residues. CDR3 amino acids: CASSAGLAGVGGELFF. The CDR3 DNA is TGCGCCAGCAGTGCCGGACTAGCGGGAGTCGGCGGGGAGCTGTTTTTT.

The table lists this clonotype with many counts. This chain joins TRBV12-3 or TRBV12-4 and TRBJ1-5; TRBD1 might be the D (5 bases). This CDR3 region has 16 residues. Deletions cut 0 bases from V and 1 base from J, with 10 bases between. The CDR3 loop reads CASSLAGGFSNQPQHF. As DNA, the CDR3 is TGTGCCAGCAGTTTAGCGGGGGGTTTCAGCAATCAGCCCCAGCATTTT.

As regards this clonotype: A much larger clonotype is one base distant, so this may be a read error. CDR3 region: CAISLATGDYEQYF. The CDR3 nucleotides are TGTGCCATCAGTTTAGCGACGGGAGACTACGAGCAGTACTTC. J is TRBJ2-7 and V is TRBV10-3; D is possibly TRBD2 (6 bases). V was pared by 5 bases and J by 3 bases, with 14 bases between. CDR1 is ENHRY and CDR2 is SYGVKD in the germline V gene. The CDR3 covers 14 residues.

The genes are TRBV6-5 and TRBJ1-6, with 8 nucleotides matching TRBD1. The germline V gene has CDR1 MNHEY and CDR2 SVGAGI. This CDR3 comprises 17 residues. The V gene end was trimmed by 2 bases and the J gene end by 6 bases; junction bases not matched to a gene: 9. Here the CDR3 reads CASSYPRTGGGNSPLHF. The CDR3 region has the DNA TGTGCCAGCAGTTACCCCCGTACAGGGGGAGGTAATTCACCCCTCCACTTT.

With regard to this clonotype: This may stem from a read error, because a much larger clone lies one nucleotide away. The chain combines TRBV7-9 with TRBJ1-4, with 7 bases identical to TRBD1. The CDR3 consists of 14 residues. CDR1 is SEHNR and CDR2 is FQNEAQ in the germline V gene (reference sequence). Written as DNA, the CDR3 is TGTGCCAGCAGTCCCGGGACAGTAAATGGAAAACTGTTTTTT. Translation gives CASSPGTVNGKLFF.

The V and J genes are TRBV25-1 and TRBJ2-2, with TRBD2 matching over 10 bases. The germline gives CDR1 MGHDK, CDR2 SYGVNS. This CDR3 is built from 18 residues. V shed 5 bases, J shed 2 bases, and the junction held 11 bases outside the gene matches. CDR3 sequence: CASSTRAGGQSNTGELFF. Written as DNA, the CDR3 is TGTGCCAGCAGTACCCGAGCGGGAGGGCAAAGTAACACCGGGGAGCTGTTTTTT.

This clonotype was detected many times. This chain joins TRBV20-1 and TRBJ1-5; TRBD1 matches at 9 bases. The V segment lost 2 bases and the J segment 6 bases; nucleotides outside the gene matches: 8. The length of the CDR3 is 15 residues. The germline V gene has CDR1 DFQATT and CDR2 SNEGSKA (reference sequence). The CDR3 protein is CSARPVQGAVQPQHF. As DNA, the CDR3 is TGCAGTGCTAGACCCGTACAGGGGGCCGTTCAGCCCCAGCATTTT.

This clonotype was seen at least ten times. The J gene is TRBJ2-7, the V gene TRBV6-1, with unresolved D. With 2 bases removed from V and 6 bases from J, the gap between germline ends came to 11 bases. Germline lookup yields CDR1 MNHNS and CDR2 SASEGT. CDR3 length: 13 amino acids. The CDR3: CASSEISVGEQYF. In DNA, the CDR3 is TGTGCCAGCAGTGAAATCTCGGTTGGCGAGCAGTACTTC.

This clonotype was counted many times. J is TRBJ1-1 and V is TRBV19; no clear D. The V and J ends lost 3 bases and 2 bases respectively, with 10 bases between them. Germline loops: CDR1 LNHDA, CDR2 SQIVND (reference sequence). CDR3 size: 14 residues. CDR3 loop: CASSIGGRNTEAFF. The CDR3 DNA follows: TGTGCCAGTAGTATCGGAGGCCGAAACACTGAAGCTTTCTTT.

This clonotype was counted only a few times. The J gene is TRBJ1-5, the V gene TRBV7-6; D might be TRBD1 (5 bases). This CDR3 region has 16 residues. Trimming took 5 bases from V and 3 from J, leaving 17 bases between them. CDR1 and CDR2 (germline): SGHVS, FNYEAQ. CDR3 residues: CASSVAGAGPNQPQHF. The DNA of the CDR3 is TGTGCCAGCAGCGTTGCCGGGGCCGGTCCCAATCAGCCCCAGCATTTT.

The chain combines TRBV19 with TRBJ1-4; D is perhaps TRBD1 (5 bases). V dropped 7 bases and J dropped 3 bases, with 18 bases sitting between them. This CDR3 is 16 amino acids long. Germline CDR1 LNHDA, CDR2 SQIVND (reference sequence). The CDR3 region is CASTPRGRRANEKLFF. The CDR3 DNA is TGTGCCAGTACTCCACGGGGCCGTCGTGCTAATGAAAAACTGTTTTTT.

This clonotype was seen once. The chain couples TRBV7-8 to TRBJ2-2; 8 nucleotides match TRBD2. The germline V gene has CDR1 SGHVS and CDR2 FQNEAQ. V was clipped by 5 bases and J by 7 bases; unmatched bases: 3. This CDR3 contains 13 residues. The CDR3 bases are TGTGCCAGCAGCCAGGGACTAGTCGGGGAGCTGTTTTTT. Amino acids: CASSQGLVGELFF. Looking up the rest from reference TRBV7-8 and TRBJ2-2 gives the full variable domain: GAGVSQSPRYKVAKRGQDVALRCDPISGHVSLFWYQQALGQGPEFLTYFQNEAQLDKSGLPSDRFFAERPEGSVSTLKIQRTQQEDSAVYLCASSQGLVGELFFGEGSRLTVL.

The V and J genes are TRBV5-1 and TRBJ1-1; 12 bases fit TRBD1. CDR1 SGHRS and CDR2 YFSETQ come from the germline V gene. V was pared by 0 bases and J by 10 bases, with 7 bases of the junction left unmatched. The CDR3 extends over 15 amino acids. The DNA for the CDR3 is TGCGCCAGCAGCTTGGCCAGGGGACAGGGGGCTGGAGCTTTCTTT. Translated: CASSLARGQGAGAFF.

This clonotype was counted at least ten times. The V and J genes are TRBV12-3 or TRBV12-4 and TRBJ1-5, with D unclear. The V and J ends lost 3 bases and 6 bases respectively, with 12 bases between them. The CDR3 is made up of 14 amino acids. CDR3 DNA sequence: TGTGCCAGCAGTTTGGGGTCTGATCGTCAGCCCCAGCATTTT. Translating gives CASSLGSDRQPQHF.

The chain joins TRBV29-1 to TRBJ1-2; 7 bases match TRBD1. Germline CDR1 reads SQVTM; CDR2 reads ANQGSEA. Trimming cost V 4 bases and J 0 bases; bases outside gene matches: 2. The CDR3 extends over 13 amino acids. The CDR3 nucleotides are TGCAGCGTTGTGGGGACAGCTAACTATGGCTACACCTTC. Translation gives CSVVGTANYGYTF.

The table lists this clonotype with many counts. The rearrangement joins TRBV6-5 to TRBJ2-7; 8 bases align to TRBD2. CDR3 size: 15 residues. V shed 0 bases and J 2 bases; nucleotides not matched to a gene: 3. Looked up from germline, CDR1 is MNHEY and CDR2 is SVGAGI. The CDR3 region has the DNA TGTGCCAGCAGTTACTCAACTAGCGGCCCCTACGAGCAGTACTTC. Its translation is CASSYSTSGPYEQYF.

The table lists this clonotype with many counts. The chain is built from TRBV29-1 and TRBJ1-5, with a possible D match to TRBD1 (5 bases). Germline CDR1 SQVTM, CDR2 ANQGSEA. Trimming removed 4 bases at V and 0 bases at J, with 10 bases between. The CDR3 consists of 14 residues. CDR3 amino acids: CSVGDPYSNQPQHF. The DNA for the CDR3 is TGCAGCGTTGGGGACCCTTATAGCAATCAGCCCCAGCATTTT.

The J gene is TRBJ1-1, the V gene TRBV20-1; 9 nucleotides line up with TRBD1. The CDR3 has 14 amino acids. Looked up from germline, CDR1 is DFQATT and CDR2 is SNEGSKA (reference sequence). V trimming: 6 bases; J trimming: 0 bases; junction bases outside the gene matches: 5. The CDR3: CSARTGAMNTEAFF. CDR3 nucleotides: TGCAGTGCGAGGACAGGGGCTATGAACACTGAAGCTTTCTTT.

This clonotype showed up many times. The CDR3 DNA is TGTGCCAGCAGCTTCCGTCCCGGGACAGGGGGCTCTGGAGAGACCCAGTACTTC. Protein product: CASSFRPGTGGSGETQYF. This chain uses TRBV7-8 with TRBJ2-5; 12 nucleotides agree with TRBD1. CDR1 and CDR2 (germline): SGHVS, FQNEAQ. With 3 bases clipped from V and 4 bases from J, the junction kept 12 bases outside the gene matches. The CDR3 spans 18 residues.